The 16 T cell receptor beta chains below all came from one sample that was sequenced in a study of T cell responses to AZD1222 COVID-19 vaccine. Assay: immunoSEQ multiplex PCR; the TCRdb copy retains only in-frame clones and omits some. Altogether around 100,000 clones are present, roughly 85% being singletons, with the ten largest covering about 2.5%. This specimen consisted of peripheral blood, obtained 28 days after the second AZD1222 dose. These receptors originate from an adult who received the AZD1222 COVID-19 vaccine.

This CDR3 reads CASSQGRAGGLKQYF. The CDR3 bases are TGCGCCAGCAGCCAAGGGCGCGCGGGAGGGCTTAAGCAGTACTTC. The chain combines TRBV4-1 with TRBJ2-7, with 9 bases identical to TRBD2. The CDR3 is made up of 15 amino acids. CDR1 is MGHRA and CDR2 is YSYEKL in the germline V gene. The J segment lost 8 bases and the V segment lost 1 base, leaving 9 bases of the junction unmatched.

This clone was seen more than once but under ten times. The chain has TRBV29-1 and TRBJ1-4, with D maybe TRBD1 (6 bases). V was shortened by 4 bases and J by 7 bases, with 16 bases between the two germline ends. This CDR3 spans 14 amino acids. Germline CDR1 reads SQVTM; CDR2 reads ANQGSEA. CDR3 DNA sequence: TGCAGCGTTGGGGGGGCAGGCACAGGTGAAAAACTGTTTTTT. This gives the protein CSVGGAGTGEKLFF. Full variable domain (outside the CDR3, taken from reference TRBV29-1 and TRBJ1-4): SAVISQKPSRDICQRGTSLTIQCQVDSQVTMMFWYRQQPGQSLTLIATANQGSEATYESGFVIDKFPISRPNLTFSTLTVSNMSPEDSSIYLCSVGGAGTGEKLFFGSGTQLSVL.

This clone was picked up a small number of times. This chain connects TRBV9 to TRBJ1-2; D is possibly TRBD1 (6 bases). V was pared by 0 bases and J by 6 bases, with 18 bases between. Looked up from germline, CDR1 is SGDLS and CDR2 is YYNGEE. CDR3 size: 16 residues. The CDR3 sequence is CASSVGPGARDDGYTF. The DNA of the CDR3 is TGTGCCAGCAGCGTAGGGCCAGGGGCGAGGGATGATGGCTACACCTTC.

The chain is built from TRBV5-1 and TRBJ1-1, with a weak D call TRBD1 (6 bases). The CDR3 length is 12 residues. V lost 5 bases, J lost 4 bases, and 9 bases lay in between. Germline CDR1 SGHRS, CDR2 YFSETQ. The CDR3 DNA reads TGCGCCAGCAGAATAGGGGGCACTGAAGCTTTCTTT. Translation: CASRIGGTEAFF.

The J gene is TRBJ2-3, the V gene TRBV5-6; 9 nucleotides line up with TRBD1. The trim removed 6 bases at V and 5 bases at J, leaving 7 bases unmatched. Germline V lookup: CDR1 SGHDT, CDR2 YYEEEE. This CDR3 is built from 14 residues. The CDR3 DNA follows: TGTGCCAGCACCACGACAGGGGGAAGAGATACGCAGTATTTT. It specifies CASTTTGGRDTQYF.

The chain recombines TRBV5-1 with TRBJ1-3, with 7 bases aligning to TRBD1. V was pared by 1 base and J by 8 bases, with 6 bases of the junction left unmatched. The length of the CDR3 is 14 residues. Germline CDR1 is SGHRS and CDR2 is YFSETQ. The CDR3 protein is CASSLLGGKDTIYF. The CDR3 bases are TGCGCCAGCAGCTTGCTAGGGGGCAAAGACACCATATATTTT.

The chain combines TRBV7-3 with TRBJ2-7; 8 bases fit TRBD2. Per the germline V gene, CDR1 is SGHTA and CDR2 is FQGTGA. The CDR3 extends over 14 amino acids. V was clipped by 4 bases and J by 7 bases; unmatched bases: 9. The CDR3 nucleotides are TGTGCCAGCAGCTCTTCGGGGGGGCTTTCGGAGCAGTACTTC. It specifies CASSSSGGLSEQYF.

The chain has TRBV11-2 and TRBJ1-2; D may be TRBD1 (6 bases). The germline CDR1 and CDR2 sequences are SGHAT and FQNNGV. Trimming left V 1 base short and J 7 bases short, with 10 bases between. There are 13 residues in the CDR3. The DNA of the CDR3 is TGTGCCAGCAGCTTAGTTCAGGGGTTTGGCTACACCTTC. This gives the protein CASSLVQGFGYTF.

The J gene is TRBJ2-7, the V gene TRBV4-3, with 13 nucleotides matching TRBD2. With 4 bases clipped from V and 4 bases from J, the junction kept 1 base outside the gene matches. This CDR3 has 14 residues. CDR1 is LGHNA and CDR2 is YSLEER in the germline V gene. CDR3 DNA sequence: TGCGCCAGCAGCCTGGGACTAGCGGGATACGAGCAGTACTTC. This gives the protein CASSLGLAGYEQYF.

The chain combines TRBV6-1 with TRBJ1-2, with 12 bases that match TRBD1. This CDR3 has 17 amino acids. Germline V lookup: CDR1 MNHNS, CDR2 SASEGT. J gave up 2 bases and V 3 bases, and 7 bases lay outside the gene matches. DNA of the CDR3: TGTGCCAGCAGTGAGCCGGGACAGGGGGCAAGAAACTATGGCTACACCTTC. This gives the protein CASSEPGQGARNYGYTF.

V and J are TRBV2 and TRBJ2-5; the match to TRBD1 covers 10 bases. Germline V CDR1 and CDR2: SNHLY, FYNNEI. The CDR3 is 15 residues long. With 7 bases clipped from V and 4 bases from J, the junction kept 9 bases outside the gene matches. CDR3 residues: CASKVTGGFRETQYF. The CDR3 DNA is TGTGCCAGCAAGGTGACAGGGGGCTTTCGAGAGACCCAGTACTTC.

V gene TRBV3-1 (or the pseudogene TRBV3-2) combines with J gene TRBJ1-4; D remains unclear. This CDR3 region has 14 residues. The V end lost 2 bases, the J end lost 5 bases, and 9 bases lay between the germline ends. CDR1 is LGHDT, CDR2 YNNKEL, per germline (reference sequence). The CDR3 spells CASSQWAENEKLFF. For the CDR3, the DNA is TGTGCCAGCAGCCAATGGGCAGAGAATGAAAAACTGTTTTTT.

The CDR3 nucleotides are TGTGCCTGGAGCGGAACTAGCGGGAATAATGAGCAGTTCTTC. Translated: CAWSGTSGNNEQFF. The V gene is TRBV30, the J gene TRBJ2-1; 10 bases agree with TRBD2. There are 14 residues in the CDR3. Losses at the gene ends were 3 bases for V and 7 bases for J; bases not matched to a gene: 6. Germline V gene data show CDR1 as GTSNPN and CDR2 as SVGIG (reference sequence). The whole variable domain, remainder taken from reference TRBV30 and TRBJ2-1, is SQTIHQWPATLVQPVGSPLSLECTVEGTSNPNLYWYRQAAGRGLQLLFYSVGIGQISSEVPQNLSASRPQDRQFILSSKKLLLSDSGFYLCAWSGTSGNNEQFFGPGTRLTVL.

The genes are TRBV3-1 (or the pseudogene TRBV3-2) and TRBJ1-3, with D perhaps matching TRBD1 (6 bases). CDR1 is LGHDT and CDR2 is YNNKEL in the germline V gene (reference sequence). The CDR3 is made up of 16 amino acids. The V and J ends lost 1 base and 4 bases respectively, with 14 bases between them. CDR3 residues: CASSQATGSLGNTIYF. CDR3 sequence (DNA): TGTGCCAGCAGCCAAGCGACAGGATCCTTAGGAAACACCATATATTTT.

The chain links TRBV5-1 to TRBJ2-7; no clear D. CDR1 is SGHRS and CDR2 is YFSETQ in the germline V gene. Trimming cost V 4 bases and J 5 bases, with 19 bases left between them. The CDR3 is made up of 15 amino acids. The CDR3 nucleotides read TGCGCCAGCAGCCAGTCGGGCCTGGGTGAAAACGAGCAGTACTTC. Translation: CASSQSGLGENEQYF. Supplemented by reference TRBV5-1 and TRBJ2-7, the full variable domain reads KAGVTQTPRYLIKTRGQQVTLSCSPISGHRSVSWYQQTPGQGLQFLFEYFSETQRNKGNFPGRFSGRQFSNSRSEMNVSTLELGDSALYLCASSQSGLGENEQYFGPGTRLTVT.

This chain uses TRBV18 with TRBJ2-2; D is unclear. Trimming shortened V by 1 base and J by 0 bases, and 6 bases separated the two germline ends. Germline V gene data show CDR1 as KGHSH and CDR2 as LQKENI. The length of the CDR3 is 15 residues. In DNA, the CDR3 is TGTGCCAGCTCACCACTTAGGGCGAACACCGGGGAGCTGTTTTTT. Protein sequence: CASSPLRANTGELFF.